This T cell receptor (beta chain) was obtained from a study of blood T cell repertoires in COVID-19. TCRdb's copy holds only in-frame clones and misses some; the assay was immunoSEQ multiplex PCR. The table lists almost 55,000 clones, around four fifths of them singletons. The CDR3 has 15 residues. Germline loops: CDR1 LNHDA, CDR2 SQIVND (reference sequence). V lost 5 bases, J lost 7 bases, and 13 bases stayed unmatched. The chain has TRBV19 and TRBJ1-1; 7 positions agree with TRBD1. Sequences were obtained from peripheral blood. The source is a human donor in a cohort sampled during active COVID-19. The CDR3 reads CASSYRLTGLIEAFF. DNA for the CDR3: TGTGCCAGTAGTTACCGGTTGACAGGGCTAATTGAAGCTTTCTTT.